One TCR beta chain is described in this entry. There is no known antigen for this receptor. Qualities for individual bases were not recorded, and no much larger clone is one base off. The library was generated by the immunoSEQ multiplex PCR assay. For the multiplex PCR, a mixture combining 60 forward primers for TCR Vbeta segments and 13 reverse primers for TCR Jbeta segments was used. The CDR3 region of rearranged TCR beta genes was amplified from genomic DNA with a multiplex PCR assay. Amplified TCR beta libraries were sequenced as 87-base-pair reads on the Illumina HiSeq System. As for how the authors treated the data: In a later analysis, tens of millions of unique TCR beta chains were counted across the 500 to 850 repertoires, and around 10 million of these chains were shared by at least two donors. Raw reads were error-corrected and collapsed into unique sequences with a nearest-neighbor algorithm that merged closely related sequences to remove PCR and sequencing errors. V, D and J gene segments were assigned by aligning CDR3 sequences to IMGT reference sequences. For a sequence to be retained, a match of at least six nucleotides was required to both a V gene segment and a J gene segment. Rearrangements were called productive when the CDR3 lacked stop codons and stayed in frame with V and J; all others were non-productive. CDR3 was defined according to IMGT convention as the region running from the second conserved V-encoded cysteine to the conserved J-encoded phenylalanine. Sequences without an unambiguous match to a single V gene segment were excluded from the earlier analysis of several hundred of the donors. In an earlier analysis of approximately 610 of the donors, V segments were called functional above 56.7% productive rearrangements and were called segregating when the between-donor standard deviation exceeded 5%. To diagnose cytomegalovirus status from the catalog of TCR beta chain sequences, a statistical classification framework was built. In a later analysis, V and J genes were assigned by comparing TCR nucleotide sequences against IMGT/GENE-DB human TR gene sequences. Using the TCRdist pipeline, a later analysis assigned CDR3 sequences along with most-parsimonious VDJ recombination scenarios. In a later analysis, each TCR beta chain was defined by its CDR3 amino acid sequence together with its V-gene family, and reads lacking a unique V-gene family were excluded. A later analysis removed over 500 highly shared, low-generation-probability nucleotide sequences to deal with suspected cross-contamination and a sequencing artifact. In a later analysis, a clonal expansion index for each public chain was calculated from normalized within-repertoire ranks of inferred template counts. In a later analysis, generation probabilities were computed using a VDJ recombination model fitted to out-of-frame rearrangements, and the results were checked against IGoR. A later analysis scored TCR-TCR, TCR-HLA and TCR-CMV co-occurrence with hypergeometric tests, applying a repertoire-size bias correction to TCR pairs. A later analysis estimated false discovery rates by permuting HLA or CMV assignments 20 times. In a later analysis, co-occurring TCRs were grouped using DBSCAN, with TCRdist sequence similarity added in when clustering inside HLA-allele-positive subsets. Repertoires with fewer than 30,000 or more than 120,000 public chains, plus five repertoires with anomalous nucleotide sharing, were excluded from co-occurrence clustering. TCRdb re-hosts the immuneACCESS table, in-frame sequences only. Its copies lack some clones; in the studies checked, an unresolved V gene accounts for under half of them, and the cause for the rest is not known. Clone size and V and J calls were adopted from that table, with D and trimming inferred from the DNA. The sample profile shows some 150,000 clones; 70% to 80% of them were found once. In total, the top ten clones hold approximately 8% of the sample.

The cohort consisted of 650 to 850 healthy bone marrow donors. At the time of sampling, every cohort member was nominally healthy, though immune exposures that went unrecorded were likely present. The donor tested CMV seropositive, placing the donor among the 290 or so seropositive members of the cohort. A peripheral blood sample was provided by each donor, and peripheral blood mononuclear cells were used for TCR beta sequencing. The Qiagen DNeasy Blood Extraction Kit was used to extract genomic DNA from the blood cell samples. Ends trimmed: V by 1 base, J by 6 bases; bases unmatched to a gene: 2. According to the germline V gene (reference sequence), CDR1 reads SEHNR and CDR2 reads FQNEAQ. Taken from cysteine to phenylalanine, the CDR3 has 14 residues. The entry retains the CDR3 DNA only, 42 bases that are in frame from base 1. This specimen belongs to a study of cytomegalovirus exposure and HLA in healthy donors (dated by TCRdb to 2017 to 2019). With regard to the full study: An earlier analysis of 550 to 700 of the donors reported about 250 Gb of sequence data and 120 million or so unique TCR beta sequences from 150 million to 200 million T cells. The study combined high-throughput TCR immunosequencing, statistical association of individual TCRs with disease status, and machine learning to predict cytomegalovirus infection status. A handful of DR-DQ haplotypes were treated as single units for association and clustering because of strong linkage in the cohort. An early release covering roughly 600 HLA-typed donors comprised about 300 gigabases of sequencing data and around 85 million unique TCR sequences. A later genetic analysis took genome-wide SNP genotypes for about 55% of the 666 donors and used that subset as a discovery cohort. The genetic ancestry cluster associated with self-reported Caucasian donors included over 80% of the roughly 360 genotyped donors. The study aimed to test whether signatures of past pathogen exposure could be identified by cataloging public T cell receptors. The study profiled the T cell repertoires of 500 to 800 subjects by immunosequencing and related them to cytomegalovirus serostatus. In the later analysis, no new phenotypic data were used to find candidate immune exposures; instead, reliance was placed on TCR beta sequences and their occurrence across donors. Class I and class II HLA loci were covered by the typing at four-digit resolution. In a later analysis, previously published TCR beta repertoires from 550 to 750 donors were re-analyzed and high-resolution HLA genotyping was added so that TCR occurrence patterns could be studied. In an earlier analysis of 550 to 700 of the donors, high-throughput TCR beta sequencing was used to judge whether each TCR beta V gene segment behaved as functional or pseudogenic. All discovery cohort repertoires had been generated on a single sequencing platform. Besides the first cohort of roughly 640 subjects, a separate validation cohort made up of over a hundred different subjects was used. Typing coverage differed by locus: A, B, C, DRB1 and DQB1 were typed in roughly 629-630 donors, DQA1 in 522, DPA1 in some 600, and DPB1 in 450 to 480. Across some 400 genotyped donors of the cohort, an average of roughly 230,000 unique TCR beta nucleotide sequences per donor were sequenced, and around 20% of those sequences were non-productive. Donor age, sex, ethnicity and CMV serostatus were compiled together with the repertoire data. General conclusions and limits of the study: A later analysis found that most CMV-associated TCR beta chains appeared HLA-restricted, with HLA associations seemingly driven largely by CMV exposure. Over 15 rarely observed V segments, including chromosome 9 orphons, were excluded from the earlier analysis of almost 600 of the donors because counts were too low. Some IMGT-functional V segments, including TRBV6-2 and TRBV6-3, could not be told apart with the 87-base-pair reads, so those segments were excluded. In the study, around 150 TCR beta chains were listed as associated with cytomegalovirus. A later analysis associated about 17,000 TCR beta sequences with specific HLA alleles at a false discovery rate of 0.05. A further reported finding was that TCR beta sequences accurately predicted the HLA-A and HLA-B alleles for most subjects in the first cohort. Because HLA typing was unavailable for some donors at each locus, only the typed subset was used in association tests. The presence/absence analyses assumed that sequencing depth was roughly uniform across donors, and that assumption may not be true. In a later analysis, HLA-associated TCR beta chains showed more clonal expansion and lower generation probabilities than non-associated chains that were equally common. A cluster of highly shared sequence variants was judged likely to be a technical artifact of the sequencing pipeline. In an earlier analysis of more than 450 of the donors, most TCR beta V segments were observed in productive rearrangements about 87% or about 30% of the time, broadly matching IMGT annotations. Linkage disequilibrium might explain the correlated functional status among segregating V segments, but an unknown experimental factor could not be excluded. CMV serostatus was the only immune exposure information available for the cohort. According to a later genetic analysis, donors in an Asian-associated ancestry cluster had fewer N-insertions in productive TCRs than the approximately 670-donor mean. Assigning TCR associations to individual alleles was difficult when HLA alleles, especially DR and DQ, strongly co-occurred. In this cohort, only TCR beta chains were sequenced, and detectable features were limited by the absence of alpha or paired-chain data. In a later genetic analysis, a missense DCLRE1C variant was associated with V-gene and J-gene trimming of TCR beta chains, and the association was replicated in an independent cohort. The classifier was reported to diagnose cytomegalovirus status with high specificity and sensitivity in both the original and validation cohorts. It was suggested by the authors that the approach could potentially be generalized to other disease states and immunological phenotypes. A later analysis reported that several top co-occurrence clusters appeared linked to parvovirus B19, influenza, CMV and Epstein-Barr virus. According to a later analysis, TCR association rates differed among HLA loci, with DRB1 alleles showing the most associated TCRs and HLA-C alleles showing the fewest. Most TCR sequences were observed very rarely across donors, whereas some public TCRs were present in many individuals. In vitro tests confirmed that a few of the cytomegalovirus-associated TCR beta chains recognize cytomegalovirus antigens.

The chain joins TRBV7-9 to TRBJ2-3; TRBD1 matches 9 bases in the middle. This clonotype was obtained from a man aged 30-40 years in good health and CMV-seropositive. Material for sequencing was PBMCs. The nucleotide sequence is TGTGCCAGCAGCTTAGGGGGGACAGGGGATACGCAGTATTTT. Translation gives CASSLGGTGDTQYF.